These T cell receptor beta chains were read from a single sample in a study of blood T cell repertoires in COVID-19. Sequencing used immunoSEQ multiplex PCR; TCRdb keeps in-frame clones, though not all of them. This sample carries around 100,000 clones, approximately 90% of them seen once, and the ten largest clones take 17%. The sequencing input was peripheral blood. The receptor set was obtained from a middle-aged man with acute or convalescent COVID-19. The CDR3 runs from the conserved cysteine through the conserved F or W. D genes are given only for firm matches. Some rows have no size entry. The others give once, few or many, or a class for an expanded clone.

cdr3_aa cdr3_nt j_call clone_size d_call v_call
CASRLGQSPLHF TGTGCCAGCAGGTTGGGACAGTCACCCCTCCACTTT TRBJ1-6 . TRBD1 TRBV7-9
CASSPWNVGGNYGYTF TGTGCCAGCAGCCCCTGGAACGTGGGGGGAAACTATGGCTACACCTTC TRBJ1-2 . . TRBV4-2
CASSQLTEAFF TGTGCCAGCAGCCAATTAACTGAAGCTTTCTTT TRBJ1-1 . . TRBV14
CASSVTGGNTEAFF TGTGCCAGTAGTGTGACAGGGGGAAACACTGAAGCTTTCTTT TRBJ1-1 . TRBD1 TRBV19
CASSLLGQANTGELFF TGTGCCAGCAGCTTGCTGGGGCAGGCGAACACCGGGGAGCTGTTTTTT TRBJ2-2 once . TRBV7-2
CASIRDLSSYNEQFF TGTGCCAGCATAAGGGACTTGAGCTCCTACAATGAGCAGTTCTTC TRBJ2-1 . . TRBV5-4
CATSDPIPGQVESLNTGELFF TGTGCCACCAGTGATCCAATTCCGGGACAGGTAGAATCCTTAAACACCGGGGAGCTGTTTTTT TRBJ2-2 . TRBD1 TRBV24-1
CASSTTSGVNTDTQYF TGCGCCAGCAGCACTACTAGCGGGGTGAACACAGATACGCAGTATTTT TRBJ2-3 . TRBD2 TRBV5-1
CASSEASRGRPLAEAFF TGTGCCAGCAGTGAAGCGTCCAGGGGGCGGCCCCTCGCTGAAGCTTTCTTT TRBJ1-1 . TRBD1 TRBV6-1
CASSYGKRTGDEKLFF TGTGCCAGCAGTTACGGAAAAAGGACAGGGGATGAAAAACTGTTTTTT TRBJ1-4 . TRBD1 TRBV5-4
CASSSDLVRIQPQHF TGTGCCAGCAGTTCCGACTTAGTACGAATTCAGCCCCAGCATTTT TRBJ1-5 . . TRBV6-6
CASSPQARGGNTIYF TGTGCCAGCTCACCACAAGCAAGAGGGGGAAACACCATATATTTT TRBJ1-3 . . TRBV18
CASSLGVSYNSPLHF TGTGCCAGCAGCTTGGGCGTCTCCTATAATTCACCCCTCCACTTT TRBJ1-6 . . TRBV5-6
CASSHLPGTANYGYTF TGCGCCAGCAGCCACCTCCCCGGGACAGCAAACTATGGCTACACCTTC TRBJ1-2 . TRBD1 TRBV4-1
CASSLNRGVGTEAFF TGTGCCAGCAGCTTAAATCGGGGGGTTGGCACTGAAGCTTTCTTT TRBJ1-1 . . TRBV11-3
CASSQAGGPDTQYF TGTGCCAGCAGCCAAGCGGGGGGGCCGGATACGCAGTATTTT TRBJ2-3 . TRBD2 TRBV3-1/TRBV3-2
CASSLGGGPVGYTF TGTGCCAGCAGCTTAGGGGGCGGTCCTGTTGGCTACACCTTC TRBJ1-2 . . TRBV7-8
CASRLAGANNEQFF TGTGCCTCCCGTCTAGCGGGGGCAAACAATGAGCAGTTCTTC TRBJ2-1 . TRBD2 TRBV2
CASSYLEKLFF TGTGCCAGCAGTTATCTTGAAAAACTGTTTTTT TRBJ1-4 . . TRBV12-3/TRBV12-4
CASSVSREPQETQYF TGTGCCAGTAGTGTTTCCAGGGAACCCCAAGAGACCCAGTACTTC TRBJ2-5 . . TRBV19
CASSLGQLYEQYF TGTGCCAGCAGTCTGGGACAGTTATACGAGCAGTACTTC TRBJ2-7 . TRBD1 TRBV12-3/TRBV12-4
CASSSRQGASSYNEQFF TGTGCCAGCAGCTCCCGTCAGGGGGCGAGCTCCTACAATGAGCAGTTCTTC TRBJ2-1 . TRBD1 TRBV5-4